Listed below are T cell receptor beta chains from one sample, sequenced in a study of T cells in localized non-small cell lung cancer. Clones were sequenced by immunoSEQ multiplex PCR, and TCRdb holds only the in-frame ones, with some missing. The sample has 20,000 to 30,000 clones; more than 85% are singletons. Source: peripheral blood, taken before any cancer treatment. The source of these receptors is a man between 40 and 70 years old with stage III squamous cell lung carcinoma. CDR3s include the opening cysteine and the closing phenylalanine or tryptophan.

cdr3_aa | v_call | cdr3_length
CSVGDRGGPLHF | TRBV29-1 | 12
CASSELTGGYQPQHF | TRBV2 | 15
CASRSTSGGRYTGELFF | TRBV2 | 17
CASSSRTSVNEQYF | TRBV18 | 14
CASSQIGDREKAFF | TRBV14 | 14
CASSGPGASLEQYF | TRBV5-1 | 14
CASSQEQGWSPLHF | TRBV4-1 | 14
CASSETGVVANEKLFF | TRBV5-4 | 16
CASSSSGARGGSPLHF | TRBV7-2 | 16
CASSQGEAHYEQYF | TRBV4-3 | 14
CASSPREGNTGELFF | TRBV18 | 15
CASSLSTVGGGIYNEQFF | TRBV27 | 18
CASSTRLAGRGEQFF | TRBV7-2 | 15
CASSLKGSYEQYF | TRBV5-4 | 13
CASSPQSNTEAFF | TRBV18 | 13
CASSLSGGRHEAFF | TRBV27 | 14
CASSLSGYETQYF | TRBV7-2 | 13
CASSDAGAPREKLFF | TRBV5-4 | 15
CASSIGTGIPGELFF | TRBV19 | 15
CASSPGTSGSFEQYF | TRBV9 | 15
CAISRERFSGNTIYF | TRBV15 | 15
CSVSFQETQYF | TRBV20-1 | 11
CASSQGAWFGPQHF | TRBV4-1 | 14
CASSLGTLNEKLFF | TRBV27 | 14
CASSLQAKTTSRELFF | TRBV5-4 | 16
CASSPQGTLGYGYTF | TRBV5-6 | 15
CASSPGTIEKLFF | TRBV7-8 | 13
CASSLRLASITDTQYF | TRBV5-1 | 16
CAWSVMTQNTEAFF | TRBV30 | 14
CASSTGQGAGYGYTF | TRBV9 | 15
CASSLGGTQYYEQYF | TRBV7-2 | 15
CASSYAGGMGLRDSPLHF | TRBV27 | 18
CASSEGASGRAGSYNEQFF | TRBV2 | 19
CASTKTGGFGNEQFF | TRBV28 | 15
CASPILHGAKAEKLFF | TRBV12-2 | 16
CASSVEGGNLYNEQFF | TRBV9 | 16
CASSLASGRYGYTF | TRBV5-1 | 14
CASSSGDPGTGELFF | TRBV9 | 15
CASSSQGSGETQYF | TRBV5-1 | 14
CASIGTGGDGYTF | TRBV9 | 13
CASSSRPGEQYF | TRBV11-2 | 12
CASSFSWYNEQFF | TRBV28 | 13
CAWSVLGSGTYRTQYF | TRBV30 | 16
CASRGPGVINTEAFF | TRBV19 | 15
CARSLGIAGYNEQFF | TRBV5-3 | 15
CASSQGVGRREKLFF | TRBV4-1 | 15
CASSLGGREQETQYF | TRBV5-4 | 15
CASSFIGQSSYEQYF | TRBV5-5 | 15
CASSQDPLGGMADTQYF | TRBV4-1 | 17
CASSQGLARSGGYTF | TRBV18 | 15
CASSVARGQGNEQFF | TRBV9 | 15
CASSPLDRGTDTQYF | TRBV9 | 15
CASSQGSEAFF | TRBV2 | 11